This TCR beta chain was captured by sequencing in a study of cytomegalovirus exposure and HLA in healthy donors. Findings and limits, study-wide: TCR beta V- and J-gene trimming, according to a later analysis, was linked to a missense DCLRE1C variant.

The CDR3 length is 14 residues. CDR1 is SGHAT, CDR2 FQNNGV, per germline. The J segment lost 4 bases and the V segment lost 5 bases, leaving 4 bases of the junction unmatched. The sample holds one count of this clone. Its matching antigen is unknown. The primer mix had 60 Vbeta and 13 Jbeta primers. Clones were sequenced by immunoSEQ multiplex PCR, and TCRdb holds only the in-frame ones, with some missing. The sample contains tens of thousands of clones, roughly 80% of which appear only once. The clonotype was recovered from a man in his forties in good health and CMV-seronegative. The J gene is TRBJ1-5, the V gene TRBV11-2, with 8 bases that match TRBD1. Sequencing used PBMCs. Written as DNA, the CDR3 is TGTGCCAGCAGCCGACAGGGGTTTAATCAGCCCCAGCATTTT. Encoded protein: CASSRQGFNQPQHF.